This T cell receptor (beta chain) appears in the sequencing data of a study of blood T cells in healthy people across ages. Primers used in a second PCR of roughly 6 to 11 cycles were a sample-barcoded 5' primer and a J-beta primer mix. Unique molecular identifiers of 12 random nucleotides labeled each cDNA. Per sample, CDR3-containing paired-end reads numbered at least 2.5 million. TCRdb passed the 5' RACE reads through MiXCR, listing each CDR3 protein once. Among around 1.5 million distinct CDR3 sequences, 35% to 45% were seen once, and the ten largest hold 7.9%. V lost 4 bases to trimming and J lost 7 bases; unmatched junction nucleotides: 4. Germline loops: CDR1 ENHRY, CDR2 SYGVKD. This CDR3 has 14 residues.

The TCR sequence derives from a young woman in good health. Sequenced sample: blood. V and J are TRBV10-3 and TRBJ2-4, with 10 bases fitting TRBD1. The CDR3 loop reads CAISGQGARNIQYF. The CDR3 DNA reads TGTGCCATCAGTGGACAGGGGGCTAGGAACATTCAGTACTTC.